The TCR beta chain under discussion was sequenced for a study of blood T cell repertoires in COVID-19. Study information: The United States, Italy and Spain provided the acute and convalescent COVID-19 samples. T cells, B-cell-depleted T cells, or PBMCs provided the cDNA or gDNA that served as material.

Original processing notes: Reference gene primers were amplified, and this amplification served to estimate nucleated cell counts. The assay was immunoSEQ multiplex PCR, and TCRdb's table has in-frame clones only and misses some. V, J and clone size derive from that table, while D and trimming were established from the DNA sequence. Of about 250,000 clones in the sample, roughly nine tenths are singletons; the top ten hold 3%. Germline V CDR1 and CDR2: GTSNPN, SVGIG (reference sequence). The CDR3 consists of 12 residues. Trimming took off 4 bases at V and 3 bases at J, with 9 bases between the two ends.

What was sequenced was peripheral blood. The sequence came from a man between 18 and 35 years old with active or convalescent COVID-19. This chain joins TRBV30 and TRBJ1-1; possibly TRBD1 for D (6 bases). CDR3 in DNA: TGTGCCTGGACAGGGGTCTACACTGAAGCTTTCTTT. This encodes CAWTGVYTEAFF.